The 19 T cell receptor beta chains listed next were all sequenced from one sample in a study of T cells in Graves' hyperthyroidism and ophthalmopathy. Amplified regions were TCR beta CDR3 sequences from RNA transcripts. RT-PCR in the first round (using the HTBI primer set) targeted the TCR CDR3. MiXCR, run by TCRdb on the multiplex PCR reads, gives a single entry per CDR3 protein. The repertoire holds 25,000 to 30,000 distinct CDR3 sequences, with roughly 46% as singletons. The material sequenced was blood. The receptor set was obtained from a woman aged 30 to 39 with Graves' hyperthyroidism.

This rearrangement joins TRBV27 to TRBJ1-1, with 7 bases identical to TRBD1. The CDR3 runs 14 residues. Germline values: CDR1 MNHEY, CDR2 SMNVEV (reference sequence). V dropped 6 bases and J dropped 1; count of bases not matched to a gene: 5. CDR3: CASRSDRANTEAFF. CDR3 in DNA: TGTGCCAGCAGATCAGACAGGGCGAACACTGAAGCTTTCTTT.

This clonotype was counted many times. The CDR3 DNA sequence: TGCGCCAGCAGCTTGGAGCCGGGGGCCGGGGACACTGAAGCTTTCTTT. Translating gives CASSLEPGAGDTEAFF. The chain has TRBV5-1 and TRBJ1-1; possibly TRBD1 for D (6 bases). This CDR3 is built from 16 residues. Trimming removed 0 bases from V and 3 bases from J, with 15 bases in between. CDR1 is SGHRS, CDR2 YFSETQ, per germline.

This clonotype was seen ten or more times. J is TRBJ2-1 and V is TRBV7-3; TRBD2 matches 9 bases. CDR3 length: 17 amino acids. The V gene's germline CDR1 is SGHTA and CDR2 FQGTGA. Germline trimming cut 4 bases from V and 10 bases from J; bases unmatched to any gene: 17. Written as DNA, the CDR3 is TGTGCCAGCAGCTACATAGCGGGAGACCCCTCAAGACAAGAGCAGTTCTTC. Translated, it gives CASSYIAGDPSRQEQFF.

For this clonotype: No conserved phenylalanine or tryptophan is present at the end of the CDR3, so a read error is the likely explanation. The rearrangement joins TRBV5-4 to TRBJ2-3; 7 nucleotides agree with TRBD1. Germline V gene sequence: CDR1 SGHNT, CDR2 YYREEE (reference sequence). The CDR3 contains 16 residues. Trimming took 3 bases from V and 9 from J; bases not matched to a gene: 16. The CDR3, as DNA: TGTGCCAGCAGCTCGGGGCAGGAAGGGAGAGGGGGCACGCAGTATTCT. The encoded protein is CASSSGQEGRGGTQYS.

The V gene is TRBV2, the J gene TRBJ2-5; 8 nucleotides agree with TRBD1. The CDR3 runs to 12 residues. V was clipped by 10 bases and J by 7 bases; unmatched bases: 8. Germline CDR1 and CDR2: SNHLY and FYNNEI. CDR3 residues: CAITGGERTQYF. The CDR3 DNA is TGTGCCATCACAGGGGGAGAACGGACCCAGTACTTC.

The sample holds many counts of this clonotype. The chain combines TRBV7-9 with TRBJ2-7; D ambiguous. The CDR3 spans 14 residues. V lost 8 bases, J lost 0 bases, and 14 bases lay in between. Germline assignment: CDR1 SEHNR and CDR2 FQNEAQ (reference sequence). CDR3 DNA sequence: TGTGCCAGCCGAACCACAGAGAGCTCCTACGAGCAGTACTTC. Protein: CASRTTESSYEQYF. Full variable domain (remainder filled in from reference TRBV7-9 and TRBJ2-7): DTGVSQNPRHKITKRGQNVTFRCDPISEHNRLYWYRQTLGQGPEFLTYFQNEAQLEKSRLLSDRFSAERPKGSFSTLEIQRTEQGDSAMYLCASRTTESSYEQYFGPGTRLTVT.

This clonotype was counted many times. The chain links TRBV6-1 to TRBJ2-7; D is perhaps TRBD1 or TRBD2 (6 bases each). V lost 7 bases and J lost 2, with 15 bases in between. Germline-derived CDR1 and CDR2 are MNHNS and SASEGT. The CDR3 has 14 residues. CDR3 sequence reads: CASTKERGPYEQYF. The CDR3, as DNA: TGTGCCAGCACCAAGGAACGGGGGCCCTACGAGCAGTACTTC.

This clonotype appeared many times. V usage is TRBV5-1 and J usage is TRBJ2-1; 14 nucleotides align to TRBD2. J lost 7 bases, V lost 3 bases, and 3 bases had no gene match. The germline CDR1 and CDR2 sequences are SGHRS and YFSETQ. The length of the CDR3 is 15 residues. CDR3 nucleotides: TGCGCCAGCAGCTGGGGACTAGCGGGAGTAAATGAGCAGTTCTTC. Translating gives CASSWGLAGVNEQFF.

Comment on this clonotype: One junction end does not reproduce the germline sequence, and a read error may be involved. The J gene is TRBJ2-2, the V gene TRBV20-1; the D gene is possibly TRBD2 (6 bases). Germline V lookup: CDR1 DFQATT, CDR2 SNEGSKA (reference sequence). This CDR3 has 14 residues. For the CDR3, the DNA is TGCAGTGCTACAGGGACTCCAAACACCGGGGGGCTGTTTTTT. Translated: CSATGTPNTGGLFF.

This clonotype was detected many times. The chain combines TRBV28 with TRBJ2-7; D possibly corresponds to TRBD2 (5 bases). V lost 10 bases to trimming and J lost 0 bases, with 16 bases between them. Germline-derived CDR1 and CDR2 are MDHEN and SYDVKM. This CDR3 region has 14 residues. CDR3 DNA: TGTGCCACAAAAAACGAGCGGAGCTCCTACGAGCAGTACTTC. This sequence encodes CATKNERSSYEQYF.

This clonotype showed up many times. The chain has TRBV6-5 and TRBJ1-1; TRBD1 aligns across 10 bases. V lost 6 bases and J lost 2; bases outside the gene matches: 9. CDR3 size: 16 residues. Germline V gene lookup returns CDR1 MNHEY and CDR2 SVGAGI. The CDR3 sequence: CASRYRDRGGNTEAFF. CDR3 nucleotide sequence: TGTGCCAGCAGATACCGGGACAGGGGTGGTAACACTGAAGCTTTCTTT.

The chain's CDR3 is CSASDSSGNTIYF. For the CDR3, the DNA is TGCAGTGCCTCGGACAGCTCTGGAAACACCATATATTTT. This sequence joins TRBV20-1 and TRBJ1-3, with D perhaps matching TRBD1 (6 bases). Germline values: CDR1 DFQATT, CDR2 SNEGSKA (reference sequence). This CDR3 is built from 13 residues. The V gene lost 6 bases and the J gene lost 0 bases, with 9 bases spanning the gap.

This chain links TRBV24-1 with TRBJ2-3; tentative D call: TRBD1 (5 bases). The CDR3 spans 16 residues. V was clipped by 4 bases and J by 6 bases, with 19 bases between them. Germline CDR1 and CDR2: KGHDR and SFDVKD. The CDR3 here is CATSDSRVRLMDTQYF. In DNA, the CDR3 is TGTGCCACCAGTGACTCCAGGGTACGTTTGATGGATACGCAGTATTTT.

The chain has TRBV6-5 and TRBJ2-5; TRBD2 matches 9 bases. Germline V CDR1 and CDR2: MNHEY, SVGAGI. The CDR3 sequence is 16 residues long. The junction had 8 bases not matched to a gene; V was cut back by 2 bases and J by 4 bases. The CDR3 sequence: CASSYGVAGVGETQYF. The CDR3 DNA is TGTGCCAGCAGTTACGGGGTAGCGGGAGTAGGAGAGACCCAGTACTTC.

This clonotype appeared once. The CDR3 DNA reads as TGTGCCAGCAGCGTAGATCCCTCCCCGGCGGGGGGTGAGGGCTACACCTTC. It translates to CASSVDPSPAGGEGYTF. The J gene is TRBJ1-2, the V gene TRBV9, with D maybe TRBD1 (5 bases). V was cut by 0 bases and J by 8 bases, with 23 bases left in between. The V gene's germline CDR1 is SGDLS and CDR2 YYNGEE. The CDR3 is 17 amino acids. Looking up the rest from reference TRBV9 and TRBJ1-2 gives the full variable domain: DSGVTQTPKHLITATGQRVTLRCSPRSGDLSVYWYQQSLDQGLQFLIQYYNGEERAKGNILERFSAQQFPDLHSELNLSSLELGDSALYFCASSVDPSPAGGEGYTFGSGTRLTVV.

Sample share makes this clonotype medium-sized. This rearrangement joins TRBV7-8 to TRBJ2-7; tentative D call: TRBD2 (5 bases). V was pared by 5 bases and J by 3 bases, with 14 bases between. Germline V gene lookup returns CDR1 SGHVS and CDR2 FQNEAQ. This CDR3 contains 14 residues. CDR3 amino acids: CASSPPGYNYEQYF. DNA of the CDR3: TGTGCCAGCAGCCCCCCGGGGTACAACTACGAGCAGTACTTC.

The chain couples TRBV19 to TRBJ1-2; D is undetermined. V lost 8 bases and J lost 8, with 9 bases in between. Germline values: CDR1 LNHDA, CDR2 SQIVND (reference sequence). The CDR3 has 10 residues. The CDR3 sequence: CASEGKGYTF. In nucleotides, the CDR3 is TGTGCCAGTGAGGGAAAAGGCTACACCTTC.

The chain links TRBV7-3 to TRBJ2-7; D possibly corresponds to TRBD1 (6 bases). V was trimmed by 0 bases and J by 3 bases, leaving 12 bases between them. The CDR3 has 15 residues. Looked up from germline, CDR1 is SGHTA and CDR2 is FQGTGA. Here the CDR3 reads CASSLTGAEYYEQYF. For the CDR3, the DNA is TGTGCCAGCAGCTTAACGGGGGCAGAGTACTACGAGCAGTACTTC.

This clonotype was observed at least ten times. The chain is built from TRBV11-2 and TRBJ2-5; TRBD2 is a possible D gene (5 bases). Per germline, CDR1 SGHAT and CDR2 FQNNGV. This CDR3 is 13 amino acids long. The germline V and J ends were trimmed by 5 bases and 5 bases, with 12 bases remaining between them. CDR3 region: CASSPRPGETQYF. The DNA for the CDR3 is TGTGCCAGCAGCCCCAGGCCGGGGGAGACCCAGTACTTC.